These 15 T cell receptor beta chains were sequenced from one sample in a study of shared clonotypes between healthy human individuals. Only in-frame clones appear in the TCRdb table, and some are missing; sequencing was by immunoSEQ multiplex PCR. Among millions of clones listed, 93% were seen once. The sequencing input was naive CD4+ T cells from PBMCs. Stated subset: CD45RA+ positively selected. Source of these receptors: a young man in good health. Some clones in this sample may be carry-over from other donors' samples.

In DNA, the CDR3 is TGTGCCAGCAGCATGCGACAGGGATCCTACGAGCAGTACTTC. Its translation is CASSMRQGSYEQYF. This rearrangement joins TRBV27 to TRBJ2-7; 7 bases are a match to TRBD1. V lost 6 bases, J lost 1 base, and 6 bases stayed unmatched. This CDR3 is built from 14 residues. From germline, CDR1 is MNHEY and CDR2 SMNVEV (reference sequence).

The chain couples TRBV10-2 to TRBJ2-2, with D possibly being TRBD2 (5 bases). The V end lost 6 bases, the J end lost 0 bases, and 8 bases lay between the germline ends. CDR1 is WSHSY, CDR2 SAAADI, per germline. The CDR3 spans 14 residues. The DNA for the CDR3 is TGCGCCAGCAGACAAGCGGCGAACACCGGGGAGCTGTTTTTT. Its protein is CASRQAANTGELFF.

The J gene is TRBJ2-5, the V gene TRBV7-2, with a tentative D call TRBD2 (6 bases). CDR1 SGHTA and CDR2 FQGNSA come from the germline V gene. Trimming removed 4 bases from V and 5 bases from J, with 14 bases in between. The CDR3 consists of 14 residues. CDR3 bases: TGTGCCAGCAGCTGGGGAGGAGGGTCCGAGACCCAGTACTTC. Encoded protein: CASSWGGGSETQYF. The full variable domain, completed using reference TRBV7-2 and TRBJ2-5, is GAGVSQSPSNKVTEKGKDVELRCDPISGHTALYWYRQSLGQGLEFLIYFQGNSAPDKSGLPSDRFSAERTGGSVSTLTIQRTQQEDSAVYLCASSWGGGSETQYFGPGTRLLVL.

V is TRBV10-3 and J is TRBJ2-1; 10 positions match TRBD1. The CDR3 totals 20 residues. The V gene's germline CDR1 is ENHRY and CDR2 SYGVKD. V shed 3 bases and J 8 bases; nucleotides not matched to a gene: 22. CDR3 nucleotides: TGTGCCATCAGTGAATCAGGGACAGGGGTCATCAGAGGGACTAGGGATGAGCAGTTCTTC. The encoded protein is CAISESGTGVIRGTRDEQFF.

V usage is TRBV6-1 and J usage is TRBJ1-4; no definite D call. V gave up 4 bases and J gave up 0 bases, with 18 bases separating them. Germline loops: CDR1 MNHNS, CDR2 SASEGT. This CDR3 spans 18 amino acids. DNA for the CDR3: TGTGCCAGCAGTGGGTGGGATGGGCCTACTGCAACTAATGAAAAACTGTTTTTT. It is translated as CASSGWDGPTATNEKLFF.

This chain connects TRBV30 to TRBJ2-7; D may correspond to TRBD1 or TRBD2 (5 bases each). The germline V gene encodes CDR1 GTSNPN and CDR2 SVGIG (reference sequence). The CDR3 totals 14 residues. V lost 5 bases to trimming and J lost 2 bases, with 16 bases between them. In nucleotides, the CDR3 is TGTGCCTGGGGCCCGGGACCCATCACCTACGAGCAGTACTTC. As protein: CAWGPGPITYEQYF.

The CDR3 sequence: CASSLGILTEDTEAFF. The CDR3 DNA reads TGTGCCAGCAGCTTAGGTATATTGACAGAGGACACTGAAGCTTTCTTT. The chain couples TRBV11-2 to TRBJ1-1, with D perhaps matching TRBD1 (5 bases). CDR1 and CDR2 (germline): SGHAT, FQNNGV. The V end was cut by 1 base, the J end by 3 bases, with 15 bases between. The CDR3 covers 16 residues. The full variable domain, its missing parts supplied by reference TRBV11-2 and TRBJ1-1, is EAGVAQSPRYKIIEKRQSVAFWCNPISGHATLYWYQQILGQGPKLLIQFQNNGVVDDSQLPKDRFSAERLKGVDSTLKIQPAKLEDSAVYLCASSLGILTEDTEAFFGQGTRLTVV.

The rearrangement joins TRBV28 to TRBJ1-2; 8 bases map to TRBD1. Germline lookup yields CDR1 MDHEN and CDR2 SYDVKM. V shed 6 bases, J shed 5 bases, and the junction held 14 bases outside the gene matches. The CDR3 runs to 16 residues. CDR3 DNA sequence: TGTGCCAGCAGGACAACCACAGGGGGTGTTAAGTATGGCTACACCTTC. It yields the protein CASRTTTGGVKYGYTF.

The V gene is TRBV5-6, the J gene TRBJ2-1; the D gene is possibly TRBD2 (5 bases). Germline V gene sequence: CDR1 SGHDT, CDR2 YYEEEE. The CDR3 contains 16 residues. Trimming cost V 4 bases and J 2 bases, with 16 bases left between them. The CDR3 region is CASSLAPPRAYNEQFF. In DNA, the CDR3 is TGTGCCAGCAGCCTAGCTCCCCCGCGGGCCTACAATGAGCAGTTCTTC.

V usage is TRBV7-3 and J usage is TRBJ2-5, with 8 bases identical to TRBD1. CDR3 length: 15 residues. Germline CDR1 SGHTA, CDR2 FQGTGA. V was pared by 4 bases and J by 5 bases, with 9 bases of the junction left unmatched. The CDR3 loop reads CASSSSDRVHETQYF. The CDR3 coding sequence is TGTGCCAGCAGCTCGTCGGACAGGGTACACGAGACCCAGTACTTC.

The rearrangement links TRBV11-2 to TRBJ2-5, with no clear D. V was shortened by 2 bases and J by 2 bases, with 6 bases between the two germline ends. The germline V gene has CDR1 SGHAT and CDR2 FQNNGV. The CDR3 runs to 13 residues. In DNA, the CDR3 is TGTGCCAGCAGCTTAAATCAGCAAGAGACCCAGTACTTC. This gives the protein CASSLNQQETQYF.

The V gene is TRBV4-2, the J gene TRBJ2-7; 10 nucleotides align to TRBD1. The trim removed 1 base at V and 3 bases at J, leaving 9 bases unmatched. Germline V CDR1 and CDR2: LGHNA, YNFKEQ. The CDR3 is made up of 17 amino acids. CDR3 protein: CASSQVIRDRGLYEQYF. As DNA, the CDR3 is TGTGCCAGCAGCCAAGTCATCCGGGACAGGGGTCTCTACGAGCAGTACTTC.

The CDR3 reads CASSRGQGLVYEQYF. The CDR3 DNA reads as TGTGCCAGTAGCCGCGGACAGGGGTTGGTCTACGAGCAGTACTTC. The rearrangement joins TRBV19 to TRBJ2-7, with 9 bases fitting TRBD1. With 6 bases clipped from V and 3 bases from J, the junction kept 9 bases outside the gene matches. Germline CDR1 LNHDA, CDR2 SQIVND (reference sequence). The CDR3 consists of 15 residues.

This clone has only a few counts. The chain has TRBV5-1 and TRBJ2-2, with 8 bases identical to TRBD1. J gave up 7 bases and V 0 bases, and 5 bases lay outside the gene matches. CDR1 is SGHRS, CDR2 YFSETQ, per germline. This CDR3 contains 15 residues. CDR3 amino acids: CASSLVGQGDGELFF. The CDR3 nucleotides are TGCGCCAGCAGCTTGGTAGGACAGGGAGACGGGGAGCTGTTTTTT.

V is TRBV28 and J is TRBJ2-3; D is ambiguous. This CDR3 is built from 13 residues. The V gene lost 4 bases and the J gene lost 2 bases, with 7 bases spanning the gap. Germline lookup yields CDR1 MDHEN and CDR2 SYDVKM. The CDR3 DNA reads TGTGCCAGCAGTTCCCCCCTCACAGATACGCAGTATTTT. It encodes CASSSPLTDTQYF.